This TCR beta chain originates from a study of T-cell memory formation after mild COVID-19. With 5 bases removed from V and 1 base from J, the gap between germline ends came to 17 bases. Germline CDR1 SGHTA, CDR2 FQGNSA. The CDR3 spans 16 residues. After 5'RACE with constant-segment primers, TCR alpha and TCR beta cDNA libraries carrying sample barcodes and UMIs were obtained. TCRdb used MiXCR to reprocess the 5' RACE reads, holding one entry per CDR3 protein. The repertoire holds fewer than 250,000 distinct CDR3 sequences, with about 10% as singletons. This clonotype has a handful of counts. The chain employs TRBV7-2 and TRBJ2-5; D perhaps matches TRBD1 (6 bases). Sequencing input: PBMCs or a T cell subset sorted from them (not recorded which). The receptor was isolated from a man aged 18 to 29 who had mild COVID-19 (a few samples of this study predate the infection). Cell type and time point are not known. CDR3 bases: TGTGCCAGCAGCCCTTACTCGACAGGACCCCAAGAGACCCAGTACTTC. It codes for CASSPYSTGPQETQYF.